These T cell receptor beta chains were read from a single sample in a study of T cell responses to AZD1222 COVID-19 vaccine. Assay: immunoSEQ multiplex PCR; the TCRdb copy retains only in-frame clones and omits some. The repertoire has just under 95,000 clones, 86% of them found once; the top ten carry roughly a tenth. This specimen consisted of peripheral blood, obtained on day 0 of AZD1222 vaccination. The source is an adult in good health. Each CDR3 is given with its conserved first and last residue. D genes are given only for firm matches. Clone size is not always given. Where it is, it says once, few, many or a class for expanded clones.

abundance: NA
j_gene: TRBJ2-2
d_gene: NA
v_gene: TRBV5-1
CDR3aa: CASSDWRQVNTGELFF
CDR3nt: TGCGCCAGCAGCGATTGGAGACAGGTTAACACCGGGGAGCTGTTTTTT

abundance: NA
j_gene: TRBJ2-2
d_gene: NA
v_gene: TRBV7-2
CDR3aa: CASSLGETDTGELFF
CDR3nt: TGTGCCAGCAGCTTAGGGGAGACGGACACCGGGGAGCTGTTTTTT

abundance: few
j_gene: TRBJ2-2
d_gene: NA
v_gene: TRBV30
CDR3aa: CAWSVSGWDGELFF
CDR3nt: TGTGCCTGGAGTGTCTCGGGTTGGGACGGGGAGCTGTTTTTT

abundance: NA
j_gene: TRBJ1-6
d_gene: NA
v_gene: TRBV2
CDR3aa: CASSERGGENSPLHF
CDR3nt: TGTGCCAGCAGTGAACGAGGGGGAGAGAATTCACCCCTCCACTTT

abundance: NA
j_gene: TRBJ2-7
d_gene: TRBD1
v_gene: TRBV7-8
CDR3aa: CASSLALPGQAHEQYF
CDR3nt: TGTGCCAGCAGCTTAGCACTACCGGGACAGGCCCACGAGCAGTACTTC

abundance: NA
j_gene: TRBJ1-1
d_gene: TRBD1
v_gene: TRBV3-1/TRBV3-2
CDR3aa: CASSHNRGGTEAFF
CDR3nt: TGTGCCAGCAGCCATAACAGGGGGGGTACTGAAGCTTTCTTT

abundance: NA
j_gene: TRBJ1-1
d_gene: NA
v_gene: TRBV5-4
CDR3aa: CASSLGGNFIMNTEAFF
CDR3nt: TGTGCCAGCAGCTTGGGGGGTAACTTTATCATGAACACTGAAGCTTTCTTT

abundance: NA
j_gene: TRBJ2-1
d_gene: NA
v_gene: TRBV10-1
CDR3aa: CASSDGHRDEQFF
CDR3nt: TGCGCCAGCAGTGACGGACACCGCGATGAGCAGTTCTTC

abundance: NA
j_gene: TRBJ2-3
d_gene: TRBD2
v_gene: TRBV4-2
CDR3aa: CASSQEGRGEDTQYF
CDR3nt: TGTGCCAGCAGCCAAGAAGGGCGGGGGGAAGATACGCAGTATTTT

abundance: NA
j_gene: TRBJ1-2
d_gene: NA
v_gene: TRBV19
CDR3aa: CASSTGTDDYGYTF
CDR3nt: TGTGCCAGTAGTACTGGGACGGATGACTATGGCTACACCTTC

abundance: NA
j_gene: TRBJ2-7
d_gene: NA
v_gene: TRBV3-1/TRBV3-2
CDR3aa: CASSSEGKQYF
CDR3nt: TGTGCCAGCAGCTCAGAGGGGAAGCAGTACTTC

abundance: few
j_gene: TRBJ2-7
d_gene: NA
v_gene: TRBV5-5
CDR3aa: CASSSYSYEQYF
CDR3nt: TGTGCCAGCAGCTCCTATTCCTACGAGCAGTACTTC

abundance: NA
j_gene: TRBJ1-1
d_gene: NA
v_gene: TRBV18
CDR3aa: CASSPPVGREGGAFF
CDR3nt: TGTGCCAGCTCACCACCGGTTGGTCGGGAGGGAGGAGCTTTCTTT

abundance: NA
j_gene: TRBJ2-7
d_gene: TRBD1
v_gene: TRBV28
CDR3aa: CASISRGSSYEQYF
CDR3nt: TGTGCCAGCATCTCCAGGGGGAGCTCCTACGAGCAGTACTTC

abundance: NA
j_gene: TRBJ1-1
d_gene: TRBD1
v_gene: TRBV5-1
CDR3aa: CASSSAPNRGAGSSTEAFF
CDR3nt: TGCGCCAGCAGCTCGGCCCCCAACAGGGGCGCAGGGTCGAGCACTGAAGCTTTCTTT

abundance: once
j_gene: TRBJ1-1
d_gene: TRBD1
v_gene: TRBV29-1
CDR3aa: CSVAGQLDTEAFF
CDR3nt: TGCAGCGTGGCGGGACAGCTAGACACTGAAGCTTTCTTT

abundance: NA
j_gene: TRBJ2-2
d_gene: TRBD1
v_gene: TRBV5-1
CDR3aa: CASSPGQGAYDGELFF
CDR3nt: TGCGCCAGCAGCCCCGGACAGGGGGCGTATGACGGGGAGCTGTTTTTT

abundance: NA
j_gene: TRBJ2-2
d_gene: TRBD2
v_gene: TRBV9
CDR3aa: CASSEGTSGRNTGELFF
CDR3nt: TGTGCCAGCAGCGAGGGGACTAGCGGGAGGAACACCGGGGAGCTGTTTTTT

abundance: NA
j_gene: TRBJ1-5
d_gene: NA
v_gene: TRBV21-1
CDR3aa: CASKGQGKHQPQHF
CDR3nt: TGTGCCAGCAAGGGACAGGGGAAGCATCAGCCCCAGCATTTT

abundance: few
j_gene: TRBJ2-2
d_gene: NA
v_gene: TRBV27
CDR3aa: CASSLWGGLTGELFF
CDR3nt: TGTGCCAGCAGCCTGTGGGGGGGCCTCACCGGGGAGCTGTTTTTT

abundance: NA
j_gene: TRBJ1-2
d_gene: NA
v_gene: TRBV3-1/TRBV3-2
CDR3aa: CASSYPRGGGYTF
CDR3nt: TGTGCCAGCAGTTATCCAAGGGGAGGGGGCTACACCTTC

abundance: NA
j_gene: TRBJ2-2
d_gene: NA
v_gene: TRBV7-9
CDR3aa: CASSRDWNTGELFF
CDR3nt: TGTGCCAGCAGCCGGGACTGGAACACCGGGGAGCTGTTTTTT

abundance: NA
j_gene: TRBJ2-5
d_gene: TRBD1
v_gene: TRBV27
CDR3aa: CASSQGQIQETQYF
CDR3nt: TGTGCCAGCAGCCAGGGACAGATTCAAGAGACCCAGTACTTC

abundance: NA
j_gene: TRBJ2-7
d_gene: TRBD2
v_gene: TRBV6-1
CDR3aa: CASSDGIRRTSRKFYEQYF
CDR3nt: TGTGCCAGCAGTGACGGTATCCGCCGGACTAGCAGGAAGTTCTACGAGCAGTACTTC

abundance: NA
j_gene: TRBJ1-2
d_gene: TRBD1
v_gene: TRBV9
CDR3aa: CASRQGLTSDYGYTF
CDR3nt: TGTGCCAGCCGACAGGGTCTCACTTCTGACTATGGCTACACCTTC

abundance: NA
j_gene: TRBJ2-3
d_gene: NA
v_gene: TRBV5-1
CDR3aa: CASSLEGPTDTQYF
CDR3nt: TGCGCCAGCAGCTTGGAAGGTCCTACTGATACGCAGTATTTT

abundance: few
j_gene: TRBJ1-1
d_gene: TRBD1
v_gene: TRBV19
CDR3aa: CASSPRDSEAFF
CDR3nt: TGTGCCAGTAGCCCAAGGGACAGCGAAGCTTTCTTT

abundance: NA
j_gene: TRBJ2-7
d_gene: TRBD2
v_gene: TRBV5-6
CDR3aa: CASSPILAKTYEQYF
CDR3nt: TGTGCCAGCAGCCCTATACTAGCGAAAACCTACGAGCAGTACTTC